This TCR beta chain was sequenced in a study of T cell responses to AZD1222 COVID-19 vaccine. Overall study results and limits: Unmutated variant regions reportedly attract nearly half of all spike-specific TCRs.

TCRdb keeps only in-frame clones here, not all; method: immunoSEQ multiplex PCR. The table lists some 180,000 clones, 80% to 95% of them singletons. For this clone: Antigen: not known.

The CDR3 is 14 amino acids. CDR1 and CDR2 (germline): SNHLY, FYNNEI. The V end was cut by 3 bases, the J end by 2 bases, with 8 bases between. Some second doses came at about 4 weeks and others at about 12 weeks; these were pooled. This clonotype was sampled from an adult who received the AZD1222 COVID-19 vaccine. The chain employs TRBV2 and TRBJ1-5; no firm D call. Sequenced material: peripheral blood, taken 28 days after the second AZD1222 dose. DNA of the CDR3: TGTGCCAGCAGTGATGGGAATGGCAATCAGCCCCAGCATTTT. This translates into CASSDGNGNQPQHF.